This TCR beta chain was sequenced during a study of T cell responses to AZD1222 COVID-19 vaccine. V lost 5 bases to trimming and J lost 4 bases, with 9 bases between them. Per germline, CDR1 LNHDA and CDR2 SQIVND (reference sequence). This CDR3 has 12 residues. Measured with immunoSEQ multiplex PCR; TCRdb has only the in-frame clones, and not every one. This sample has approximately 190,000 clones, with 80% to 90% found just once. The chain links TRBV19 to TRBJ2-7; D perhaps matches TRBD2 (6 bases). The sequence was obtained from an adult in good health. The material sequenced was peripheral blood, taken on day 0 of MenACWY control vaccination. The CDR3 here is CASSSRGYEQYF. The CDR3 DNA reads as TGTGCCAGTAGTTCCCGGGGGTACGAGCAGTACTTC.